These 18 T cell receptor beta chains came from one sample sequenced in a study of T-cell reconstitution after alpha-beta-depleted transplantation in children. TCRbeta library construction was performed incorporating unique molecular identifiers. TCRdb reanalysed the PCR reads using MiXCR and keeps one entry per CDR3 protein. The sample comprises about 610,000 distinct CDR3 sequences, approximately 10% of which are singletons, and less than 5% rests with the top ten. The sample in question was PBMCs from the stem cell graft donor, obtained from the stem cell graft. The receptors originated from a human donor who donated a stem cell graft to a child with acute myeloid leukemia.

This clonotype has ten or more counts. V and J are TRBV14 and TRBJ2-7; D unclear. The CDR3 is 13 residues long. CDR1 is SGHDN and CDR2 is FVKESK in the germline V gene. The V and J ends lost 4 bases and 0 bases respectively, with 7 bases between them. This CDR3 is CASSRWDSYEQYF. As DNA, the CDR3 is TGTGCCAGCAGCCGGTGGGACTCCTACGAGCAGTACTTC.

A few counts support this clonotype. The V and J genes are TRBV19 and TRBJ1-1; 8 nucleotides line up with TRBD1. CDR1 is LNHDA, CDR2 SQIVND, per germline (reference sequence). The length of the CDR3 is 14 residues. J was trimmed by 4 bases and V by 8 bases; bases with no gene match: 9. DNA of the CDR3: TGTGCCAGTGGCTCCCTCGGACAGGGCACTGAAGCTTTCTTT. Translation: CASGSLGQGTEAFF.

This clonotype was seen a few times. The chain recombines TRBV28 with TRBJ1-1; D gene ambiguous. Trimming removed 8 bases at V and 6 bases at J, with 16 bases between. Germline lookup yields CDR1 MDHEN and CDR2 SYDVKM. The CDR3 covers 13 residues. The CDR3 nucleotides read TGTGCCAGCCTCGTTACTGGTCCACCTGAAGCTTTCTTT. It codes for CASLVTGPPEAFF.

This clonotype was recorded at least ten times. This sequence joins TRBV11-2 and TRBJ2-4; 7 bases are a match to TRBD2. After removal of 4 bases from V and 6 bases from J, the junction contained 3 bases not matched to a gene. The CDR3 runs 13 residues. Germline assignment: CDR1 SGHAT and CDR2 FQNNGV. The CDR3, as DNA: TGTGCCAGCAGCTCGACTAGCCTAAACATTCAGTACTTC. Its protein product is CASSSTSLNIQYF.

For the CDR3, the DNA is TGTGCCAGCAGTTACACCGCTTTTGATCAGCCCCAGCATTTT. Translated, it gives CASSYTAFDQPQHF. The J gene is TRBJ1-5, the V gene TRBV6-5; no reliable D call. Germline V lookup: CDR1 MNHEY, CDR2 SVGAGI. This CDR3 is built from 14 residues. V lost 2 bases and J 5 bases, leaving 10 bases between the germline ends.

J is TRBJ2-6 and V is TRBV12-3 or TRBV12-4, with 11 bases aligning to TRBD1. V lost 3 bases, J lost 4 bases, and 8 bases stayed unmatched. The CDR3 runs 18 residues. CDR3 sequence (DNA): TGTGCCAGCAGTTTTCTCGGACAGGGGGCAACAGGGGCCAACGTCCTGACTTTC. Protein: CASSFLGQGATGANVLTF.

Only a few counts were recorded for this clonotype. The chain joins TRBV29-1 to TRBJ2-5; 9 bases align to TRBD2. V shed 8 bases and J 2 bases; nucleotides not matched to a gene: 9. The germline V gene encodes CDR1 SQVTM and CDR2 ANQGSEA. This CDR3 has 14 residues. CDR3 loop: CSMTGLAKQETQYF. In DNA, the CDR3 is TGCAGCATGACGGGACTAGCAAAACAAGAGACCCAGTACTTC.

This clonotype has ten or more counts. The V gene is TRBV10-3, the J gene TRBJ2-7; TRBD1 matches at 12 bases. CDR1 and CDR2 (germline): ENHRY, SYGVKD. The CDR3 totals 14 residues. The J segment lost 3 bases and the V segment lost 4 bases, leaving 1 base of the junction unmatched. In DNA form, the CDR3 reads TGTGCCATCAGTGGGGACAGGGGGCTCTACGAGCAGTACTTC. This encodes CAISGDRGLYEQYF.

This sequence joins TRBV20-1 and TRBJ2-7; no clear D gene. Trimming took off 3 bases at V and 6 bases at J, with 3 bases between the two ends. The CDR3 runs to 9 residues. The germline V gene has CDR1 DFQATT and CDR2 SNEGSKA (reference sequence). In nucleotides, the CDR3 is TGCAGTGCTAGGAGCGAGCAGTACTTC. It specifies CSARSEQYF.

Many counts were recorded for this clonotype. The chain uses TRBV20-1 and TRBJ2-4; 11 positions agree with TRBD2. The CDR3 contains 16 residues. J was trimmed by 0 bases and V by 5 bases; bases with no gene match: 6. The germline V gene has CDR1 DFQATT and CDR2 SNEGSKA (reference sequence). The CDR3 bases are TGCAGTGCTGCCCCCGGACTAGCGGGAGCCAAAAACATTCAGTACTTC. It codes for CSAAPGLAGAKNIQYF.

This CDR3 reads CSARGLTGVAYEQYF. The CDR3 DNA reads TGCAGTGCTAGAGGATTAACAGGGGTTGCTTACGAGCAGTACTTC. The chain links TRBV20-1 to TRBJ2-7; TRBD1 agrees at 7 bases. CDR3 length equals 15 residues. Per germline, CDR1 DFQATT and CDR2 SNEGSKA (reference sequence). Trimming took 1 base from V and 4 from J; bases not matched to a gene: 10.

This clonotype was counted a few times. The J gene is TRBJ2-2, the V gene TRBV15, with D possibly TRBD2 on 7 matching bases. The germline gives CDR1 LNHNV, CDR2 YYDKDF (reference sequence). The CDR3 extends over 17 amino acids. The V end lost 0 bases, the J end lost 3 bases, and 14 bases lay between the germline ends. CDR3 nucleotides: TGTGCCACCAGCAGAGATCGGGCGGGGGCCGACACCGGGGAGCTGTTTTTT. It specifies CATSRDRAGADTGELFF. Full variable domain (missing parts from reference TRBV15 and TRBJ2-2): DAMVIQNPRYQVTQFGKPVTLSCSQTLNHNVMYWYQQKSSQAPKLLFHYYDKDFNNEADTPDNFQSRRPNTSFCFLDIRSPGLGDTAMYLCATSRDRAGADTGELFFGEGSRLTVL.

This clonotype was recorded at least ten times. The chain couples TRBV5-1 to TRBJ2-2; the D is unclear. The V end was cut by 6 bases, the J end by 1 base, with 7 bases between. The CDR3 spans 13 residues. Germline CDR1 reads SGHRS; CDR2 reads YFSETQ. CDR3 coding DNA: TGCGCCAGCACACCCAAGAACACCGGGGAGCTGTTTTTT. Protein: CASTPKNTGELFF.

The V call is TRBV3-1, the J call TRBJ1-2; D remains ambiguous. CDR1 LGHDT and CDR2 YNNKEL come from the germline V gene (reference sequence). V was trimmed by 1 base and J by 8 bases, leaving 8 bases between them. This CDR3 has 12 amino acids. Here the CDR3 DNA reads TGTGCCAGCAGCCAAGCCTCAGTAGGCTACACCTTC. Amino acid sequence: CASSQASVGYTF.

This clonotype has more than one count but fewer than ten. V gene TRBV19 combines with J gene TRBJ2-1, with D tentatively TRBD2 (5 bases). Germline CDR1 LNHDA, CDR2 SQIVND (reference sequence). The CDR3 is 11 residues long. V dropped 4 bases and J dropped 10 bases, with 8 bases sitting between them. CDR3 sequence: CASSKEVEQFF. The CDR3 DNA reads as TGTGCCAGTAGTAAGGAGGTCGAGCAGTTCTTC.

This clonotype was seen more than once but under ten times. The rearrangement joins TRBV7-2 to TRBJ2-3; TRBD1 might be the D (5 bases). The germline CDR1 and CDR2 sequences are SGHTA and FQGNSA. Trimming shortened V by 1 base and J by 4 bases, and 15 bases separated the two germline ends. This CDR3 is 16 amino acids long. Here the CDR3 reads CASSLEKTARPDTQYF. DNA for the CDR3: TGTGCCAGCAGCTTAGAAAAGACAGCACGGCCAGATACGCAGTATTTT.

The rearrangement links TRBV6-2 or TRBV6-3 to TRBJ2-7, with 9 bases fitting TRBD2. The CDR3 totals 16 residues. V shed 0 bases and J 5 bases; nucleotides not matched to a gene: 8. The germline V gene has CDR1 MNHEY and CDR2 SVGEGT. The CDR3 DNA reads TGTGCCAGCAGTTACTCGCGGACTAGCGTTATCAACGAGCAGTACTTC. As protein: CASSYSRTSVINEQYF.

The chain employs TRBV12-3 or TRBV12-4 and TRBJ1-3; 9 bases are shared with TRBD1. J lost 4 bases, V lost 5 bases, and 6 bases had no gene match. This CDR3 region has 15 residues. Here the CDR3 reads CASSPQGAYGNTIYF. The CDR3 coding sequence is TGTGCCAGCAGTCCACAGGGGGCTTACGGAAACACCATATATTTT.